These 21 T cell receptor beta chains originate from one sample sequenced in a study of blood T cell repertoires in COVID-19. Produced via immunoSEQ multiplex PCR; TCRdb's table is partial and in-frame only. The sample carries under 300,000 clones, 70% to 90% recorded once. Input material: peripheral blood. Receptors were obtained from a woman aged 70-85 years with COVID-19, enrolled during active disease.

CDR3 region: CASTQSGGNQETQYF. In DNA form, the CDR3 reads TGTGCCAGCACCCAGAGCGGGGGGAACCAAGAGACCCAGTACTTC. V and J are TRBV28 and TRBJ2-5; 9 bases are shared with TRBD2. The V segment lost 7 bases and the J segment 0 bases; nucleotides outside the gene matches: 6. The CDR3 has 15 amino acids. The germline gives CDR1 MDHEN, CDR2 SYDVKM. The whole variable domain, remainder taken from reference TRBV28 and TRBJ2-5, is DVKVTQSSRYLVKRTGEKVFLECVQDMDHENMFWYRQDPGLGLRLIYFSYDVKMKEKGDIPEGYSVSREKKERFSLILESASTNQTSMYLCASTQSGGNQETQYFGPGTRLLVL.

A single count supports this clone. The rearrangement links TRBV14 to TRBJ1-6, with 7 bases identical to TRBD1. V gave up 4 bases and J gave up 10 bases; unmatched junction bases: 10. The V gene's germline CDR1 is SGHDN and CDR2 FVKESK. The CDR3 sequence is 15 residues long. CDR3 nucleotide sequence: TGTGCCAGCAGCCCCGGGACCTCCAGGGGGTCACCCCTCCACTTT. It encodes CASSPGTSRGSPLHF.

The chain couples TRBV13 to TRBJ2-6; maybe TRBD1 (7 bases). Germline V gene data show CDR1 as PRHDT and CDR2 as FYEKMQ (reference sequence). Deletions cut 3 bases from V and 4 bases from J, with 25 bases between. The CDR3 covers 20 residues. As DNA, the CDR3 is TGTGCCAGCAGCTTTGGAACCTGGGACAGCGTTAGCGGAGGGGCCAACGTCCTGACTTTC. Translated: CASSFGTWDSVSGGANVLTF. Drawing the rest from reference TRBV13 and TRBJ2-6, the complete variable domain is AAGVIQSPRHLIKEKRETATLKCYPIPRHDTVYWYQQGPGQDPQFLISFYEKMQSDKGSIPDRFSAQQFSDYHSELNMSSLELGDSALYFCASSFGTWDSVSGGANVLTFGAGSRLTVL.

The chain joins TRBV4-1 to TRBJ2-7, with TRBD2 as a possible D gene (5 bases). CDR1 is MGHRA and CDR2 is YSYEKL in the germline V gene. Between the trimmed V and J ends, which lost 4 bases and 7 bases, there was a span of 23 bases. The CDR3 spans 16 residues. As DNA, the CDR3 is TGCGCCAGCAGCCCCCTGGGGATGGGCACATCGGGAGAGCAGTACTTC. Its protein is CASSPLGMGTSGEQYF.

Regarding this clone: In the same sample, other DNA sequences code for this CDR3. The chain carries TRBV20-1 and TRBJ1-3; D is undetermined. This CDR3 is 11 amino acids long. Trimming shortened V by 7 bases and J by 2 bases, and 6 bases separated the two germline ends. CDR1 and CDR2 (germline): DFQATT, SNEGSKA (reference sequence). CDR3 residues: CSGGAGNTIYF. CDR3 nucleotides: TGCAGTGGGGGAGCTGGAAACACCATATATTTT.

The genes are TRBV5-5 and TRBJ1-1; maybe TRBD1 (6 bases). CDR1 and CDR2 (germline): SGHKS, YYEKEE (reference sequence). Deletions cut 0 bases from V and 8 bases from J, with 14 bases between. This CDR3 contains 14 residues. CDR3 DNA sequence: TGTGCCAGCAGCTTGGACCTAACGACAGGCGAAGCTTTCTTT. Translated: CASSLDLTTGEAFF.

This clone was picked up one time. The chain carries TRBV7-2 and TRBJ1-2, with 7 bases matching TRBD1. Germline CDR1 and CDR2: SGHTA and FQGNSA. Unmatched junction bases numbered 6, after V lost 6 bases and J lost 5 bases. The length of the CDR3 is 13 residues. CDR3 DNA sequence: TGTGCCAGCAGTCCGGACAGGCGTTATGGCTACACCTTC. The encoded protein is CASSPDRRYGYTF.

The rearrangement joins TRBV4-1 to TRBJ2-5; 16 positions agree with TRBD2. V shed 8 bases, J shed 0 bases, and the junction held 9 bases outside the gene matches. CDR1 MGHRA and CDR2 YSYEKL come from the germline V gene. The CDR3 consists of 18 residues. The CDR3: CASSRGLAGGFYQETQYF. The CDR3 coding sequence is TGCGCCAGCTCTAGGGGACTAGCGGGGGGGTTCTACCAAGAGACCCAGTACTTC.

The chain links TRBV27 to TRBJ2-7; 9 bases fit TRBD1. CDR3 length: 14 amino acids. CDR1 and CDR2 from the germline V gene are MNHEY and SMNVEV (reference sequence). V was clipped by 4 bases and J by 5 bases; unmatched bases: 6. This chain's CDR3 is CASSWGQGVNEQYF. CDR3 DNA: TGTGCCAGCAGTTGGGGACAGGGTGTCAACGAGCAGTACTTC.

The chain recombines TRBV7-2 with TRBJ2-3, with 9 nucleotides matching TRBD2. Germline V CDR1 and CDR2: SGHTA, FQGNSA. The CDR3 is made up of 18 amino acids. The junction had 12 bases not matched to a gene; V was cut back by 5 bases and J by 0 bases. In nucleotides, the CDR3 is TGTGCCAGCAGCCCCCGGGGGCGGGGGGGATCTAGCACAGATACGCAGTATTTT. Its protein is CASSPRGRGGSSTDTQYF.

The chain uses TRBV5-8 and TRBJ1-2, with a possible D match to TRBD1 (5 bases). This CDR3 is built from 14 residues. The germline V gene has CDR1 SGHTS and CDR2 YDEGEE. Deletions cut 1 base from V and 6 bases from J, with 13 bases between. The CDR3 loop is CASSLRLRGDGYTF. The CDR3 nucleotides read TGTGCCAGCAGCTTGCGGTTGCGGGGGGATGGCTACACCTTC.

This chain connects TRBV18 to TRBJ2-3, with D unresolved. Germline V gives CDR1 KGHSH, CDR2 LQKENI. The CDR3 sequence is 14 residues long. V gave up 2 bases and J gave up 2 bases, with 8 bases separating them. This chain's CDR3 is CASSPYRDTDTQYF. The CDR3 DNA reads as TGTGCCAGCTCACCATACAGAGACACAGATACGCAGTATTTT.

DNA for the CDR3: TGTGCCAGCACAAAGCTAGCGGGGAACAATGAGCAGTTCTTC. This codes for CASTKLAGNNEQFF. The chain joins TRBV6-5 to TRBJ2-1, with 9 bases that match TRBD2. The germline V gene encodes CDR1 MNHEY and CDR2 SVGAGI. The J segment lost 5 bases and the V segment lost 7 bases, leaving 6 bases of the junction unmatched. The CDR3 is 14 amino acids.

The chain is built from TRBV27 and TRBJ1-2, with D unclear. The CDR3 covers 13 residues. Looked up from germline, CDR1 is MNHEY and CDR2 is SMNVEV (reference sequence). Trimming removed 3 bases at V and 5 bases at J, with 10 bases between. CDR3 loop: CASSFGGSYGYTF. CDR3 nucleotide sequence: TGTGCCAGCAGTTTTGGAGGGTCTTATGGCTACACCTTC.

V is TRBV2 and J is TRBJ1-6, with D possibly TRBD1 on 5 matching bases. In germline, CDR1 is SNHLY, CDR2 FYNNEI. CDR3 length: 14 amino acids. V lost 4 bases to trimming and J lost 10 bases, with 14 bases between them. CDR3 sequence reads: CASSGGGAGSPLHF. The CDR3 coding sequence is TGTGCCAGCAGTGGGGGAGGGGCCGGGTCACCCCTCCACTTT.

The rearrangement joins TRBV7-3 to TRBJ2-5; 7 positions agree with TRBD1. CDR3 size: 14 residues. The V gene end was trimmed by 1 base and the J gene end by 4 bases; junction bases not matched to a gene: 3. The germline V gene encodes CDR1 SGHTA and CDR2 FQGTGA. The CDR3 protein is CASSLNPGGETQYF. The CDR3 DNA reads TGTGCCAGCAGCTTAAATCCAGGGGGAGAGACCCAGTACTTC.

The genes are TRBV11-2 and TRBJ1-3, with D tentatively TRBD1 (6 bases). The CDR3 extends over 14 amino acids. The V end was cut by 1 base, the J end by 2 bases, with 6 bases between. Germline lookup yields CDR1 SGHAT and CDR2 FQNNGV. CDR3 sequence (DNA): TGTGCCAGCAGCTTAGCAGGGGCTGGAAACACCATATATTTT. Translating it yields CASSLAGAGNTIYF.

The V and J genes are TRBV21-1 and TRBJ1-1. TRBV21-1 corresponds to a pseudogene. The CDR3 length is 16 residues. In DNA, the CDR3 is TGTGCCAGCAGCGTGGGAGGCAGGGTTGAGAACACTGAAGCTTTCTTT. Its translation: CASSVGGRVENTEAFF.

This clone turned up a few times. CDR3 protein: CASSLQGTTSPQHF. As DNA, the CDR3 is TGCGCCAGCAGCTTACAGGGTACGACCTCGCCCCAGCATTTT. The rearrangement joins TRBV5-1 to TRBJ1-5, with D possibly matching TRBD1 (6 bases). The length of the CDR3 is 14 residues. V lost 2 bases, J lost 9 bases, and 15 bases lay in between. Germline loops: CDR1 SGHRS, CDR2 YFSETQ.

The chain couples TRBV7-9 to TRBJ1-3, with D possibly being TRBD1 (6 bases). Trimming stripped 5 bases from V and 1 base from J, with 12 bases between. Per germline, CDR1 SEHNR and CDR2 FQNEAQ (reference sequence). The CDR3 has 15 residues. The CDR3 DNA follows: TGTGCCAGCAGCCCCAGGGGATTTTCTGGAAACACCATATATTTT. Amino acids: CASSPRGFSGNTIYF.

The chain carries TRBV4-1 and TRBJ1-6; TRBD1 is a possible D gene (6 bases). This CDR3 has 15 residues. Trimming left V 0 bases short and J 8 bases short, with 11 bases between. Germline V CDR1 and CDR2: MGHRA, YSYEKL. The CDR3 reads CASSQDLTGYSPLHF. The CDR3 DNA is TGCGCCAGCAGCCAAGATCTCACAGGGTATTCACCCCTCCACTTT.